Listed below are T cell receptor beta chains from one sample, sequenced in a study of T cells after yellow fever vaccination. TCRdb redid the calling of the 5' RACE reads with MiXCR, one entry per CDR3 protein. The data show 150,000 to 200,000 distinct CDR3 sequences, with 6% to 7.5% seen just once and approximately 2.5% held by the top ten. This sample comprised CD4+ T cells sorted from PBMCs, obtained 5 days after the first yellow fever vaccination. All receptors derive from a man aged 18 to 30 who received the YFV17D yellow fever vaccine. Both conserved end residues are part of each CDR3. D genes are given only for firm matches. The size of a clone is reported for some rows only, either as once, few or many, or as a class for expanded clones.

CDR3 DNA,CDR3 protein,J gene,D gene,V gene,clone size
TGCAGTGCTAGACCGGCGCGCACGTCCGGTGAAAAACTGTTTTTT,CSARPARTSGEKLFF,TRBJ1-4,.,TRBV20-1,.
TGTGCCAGCAGTTTCAGAGTACCCCCCTACACCTTC,CASSFRVPPYTF,TRBJ1-2,.,TRBV12-3/TRBV12-4,many
TGTGCCAGCAGCTATCTCGGGCGTGAGCAGTTCTTC,CASSYLGREQFF,TRBJ2-1,.,TRBV7-9,few
TGTGCCAGCATGAGCAGAATTAATAGAGCTAACTATGGCTACACCTTC,CASMSRINRANYGYTF,TRBJ1-2,.,TRBV6-1,many
TGCTCCAGCAGCTTGGAAAGTTCGACAGGGTCCTATGGCTACACCTTC,CSSSLESSTGSYGYTF,TRBJ1-2,TRBD1,TRBV5-1,.
TGCGCCAGCAGCGAACAACAAGTGGAGACCCAGTACTTC,CASSEQQVETQYF,TRBJ2-5,.,TRBV5-1,many
TGTGCCAGCAGCGTAGCCCGAGGGCGAGAAGGCACAGATACGCAGTATTTT,CASSVARGREGTDTQYF,TRBJ2-3,.,TRBV9,.
TGCGCCAGCAGCCAAGATGGGCTTTACAATGAGCAGTTCTTC,CASSQDGLYNEQFF,TRBJ2-1,.,TRBV4-3,many
TGTGCCAGCAGCTTAACCGGGGTTAGCACAGATACGCAGTATTTT,CASSLTGVSTDTQYF,TRBJ2-3,.,TRBV7-3,many
TGTGCCAGCAGTTGGGGGAGAGGCTACACCTTC,CASSWGRGYTF,TRBJ1-2,.,TRBV6-5,.
TGTGCCACCAGTGATTTCTGGAGTAAGAACGCCAATACCGTGAAAACTGAAGCTTTCTTT,CATSDFWSKNANTVKTEAFF,TRBJ1-1,.,TRBV24-1,few
TGTGCCAGCAGTTTAGGACTAGCGGACACAGATACGCAGTATTTT,CASSLGLADTDTQYF,TRBJ2-3,TRBD2,TRBV12-3/TRBV12-4,many
TGCAGTGCTCGACTAGCGGGGGGGGGTGAGCAGTACTTC,CSARLAGGGEQYF,TRBJ2-7,TRBD2,TRBV20-1,.
TGTGCCAGCTCACCCCCTGGCGGGGCGGATAGTGAGCAGTTCTTC,CASSPPGGADSEQFF,TRBJ2-1,.,TRBV18,.
TGTGCCAGCAGCGCCGGGACTAGCGGTTACCAAGAGACCCAGTACTTC,CASSAGTSGYQETQYF,TRBJ2-5,TRBD2,TRBV9,.
TGCAGTGCCTCAGCGGGGGGGCCCACAGATACGCAGTATTTT,CSASAGGPTDTQYF,TRBJ2-3,TRBD2,TRBV20-1,many
TGTGCCAGCAGTTCGCCCGGCGTCCGGAACACCGGGGAGCTGTTTTTT,CASSSPGVRNTGELFF,TRBJ2-2,.,TRBV28,.
TGCAGTGCTAGAGTAGAGGGGGGCACACTCCCCCAGCATTTT,CSARVEGGTLPQHF,TRBJ1-5,.,TRBV20-1,few
TGTGCCAGCTCTAGGACTAGCGACCAAGAGACCCAGTACTTC,CASSRTSDQETQYF,TRBJ2-5,TRBD2,TRBV18,.
TGTGCCAGCGGACCGCAGGGACTAGGGCTTCTTGAGCAGTTCTTC,CASGPQGLGLLEQFF,TRBJ2-1,TRBD2,TRBV18,few
TGCGCCAGCAGCCCCTTGGGACTACTAGGCCTCCAAGAGACCCAGTACTTC,CASSPLGLLGLQETQYF,TRBJ2-5,TRBD2,TRBV4-1,many
TGCAGTGCTACTCGGGAGAACTATGGCTACACCTTC,CSATRENYGYTF,TRBJ1-2,.,TRBV20-1,few
TGCGCCAGCAGCCAAGAGTACAGGTTCTCCTACGAGCAGTACTTC,CASSQEYRFSYEQYF,TRBJ2-7,.,TRBV4-3,few
TGTGCCAGCACACCAACAGGGTACCAAGAGACCCAGTACTTC,CASTPTGYQETQYF,TRBJ2-5,.,TRBV6-1,.
TGCGCCAGCAGCAAACCGCCGACAGCGAGGGCGAATGAAAAACTGTTTTTT,CASSKPPTARANEKLFF,TRBJ1-4,.,TRBV23-1,.
TGTGCCAGCAGTTTGGGACAGGAACCAGGTGAAGCTTTCTTT,CASSLGQEPGEAFF,TRBJ1-1,TRBD1,TRBV12-3/TRBV12-4,many
TGTGCCAGCAGCCCCGAGAAATCTGGGGCCAACGTCCTGACTTTC,CASSPEKSGANVLTF,TRBJ2-6,.,TRBV2,few
TGCAGCGCCGAAGGCCGCCTGAGAGGCTACACCTTC,CSAEGRLRGYTF,TRBJ1-2,.,TRBV29-1,many
TGTGCCAGCAGCCAAGGGTGGCAAAACACCGGGGAGCTGTTTTTT,CASSQGWQNTGELFF,TRBJ2-2,.,TRBV4-2,few
TGCAGTGCTGGCGGCAGGGGAACCTCCTACGAGCAGTACTTC,CSAGGRGTSYEQYF,TRBJ2-7,.,TRBV20-1,few
TGTGCCAGCAGCCCCCGAGTTACGGGAAACAATGAGCAGTTCTTC,CASSPRVTGNNEQFF,TRBJ2-1,.,TRBV11-2,few
TGTGCCAGCAGTTTATCGTGGGGACTAGCGGGGCTTGAGCAGTTCTTC,CASSLSWGLAGLEQFF,TRBJ2-1,TRBD2,TRBV27,few
TGTGCCAGCAGCTTAGGACTAGCGGGGAACACCGGGGAGCTGTTTTTT,CASSLGLAGNTGELFF,TRBJ2-2,TRBD2,TRBV5-5,many
TGTGCCAGCAGTTTAGGGCATCGCTACGAGCAGTACTTC,CASSLGHRYEQYF,TRBJ2-7,.,TRBV12-3/TRBV12-4,many
TGTGCCAGCAGTTTCTCCCGGGGCCTAGATACGCAGTATTTT,CASSFSRGLDTQYF,TRBJ2-3,.,TRBV6-5,many